This T cell receptor (beta chain) was recorded in a study of radiotherapy plus CTLA-4 blockade in lung cancer. At the level of the study: Objective responses were recorded in roughly 20% of patients, with disease control recorded in about 29%.

Clones were sequenced by immunoSEQ multiplex PCR, and TCRdb holds only the in-frame ones, with some missing. This sample carries 90,000 to 150,000 clones, nearly 80% of them seen once, and the ten largest clones take 4.5% to 5.5%. V lost 5 bases to trimming and J lost 0 bases, with 13 bases between them. This CDR3 is 15 amino acids long. Germline CDR1 MGHDK, CDR2 SYGVNS. Here the sequenced sample was peripheral blood, taken from a patient treated with radiotherapy plus ipilimumab. This TCR derives from a human donor with non-small cell lung cancer who had a partial response to radiotherapy plus ipilimumab. The chain employs TRBV25-1 and TRBJ1-1; D ambiguous. The CDR3 coding sequence is TGTGCCAGCAGTCCACGAGGGAGAATGAACACTGAAGCTTTCTTT. It translates to CASSPRGRMNTEAFF.